The sequence of this T cell receptor (beta chain) was determined in a study of CD8 T cells in ankylosing spondylitis (dated by TCRdb to between 2016 and 2019). As for the study more broadly: The study set out to find disease-linked TCR variants by profiling T cell receptor beta repertoires in ankylosing spondylitis patients and healthy donors. The whole study cohort included 108 healthy donors and 20 to 30 ankylosing spondylitis patients. Samples of peripheral blood were taken, and for ankylosing spondylitis patients, synovial fluid was collected as well.

Regarding this clonotype: This clone's antigen is unknown. No base quality information exists; no much larger clone differs at one position.

The junction shows trimming of 3 bases on V and 2 bases on J, and the gene matches do not reach 2 bases of it. Per the germline V gene, SGHRS is the CDR1 and YFSETQ is the CDR2. From the cysteine up to the phenylalanine, the CDR3 has a length of 14 residues. Here the CDR3 DNA is all that survives: 42 bases in frame from base 1. General findings and caveats noted by the study authors: Some of the motif variants had been reported before in the synovial fluid and blood of reactive arthritis patients, a finding that suggests common disease-initiation mechanisms. The disease-linked clones had a CD8+ phenotype and were found at relatively low frequencies in peripheral blood. Significant enrichment of the disease-linked clones was reported in matched synovial fluid samples from ankylosing spondylitis patients. A TCR beta motif of several highly homologous amino acid variants appeared characteristic of blood from ankylosing spondylitis patients.

The listed sequencing device is Illumina HiSeq 2500. Quantitative 5'-RACE with molecular barcodes was the method used to prepare the TCR beta libraries. In the authors' own workflow: A new computational method based on a probabilistic model of VDJ rearrangement was used to identify disease-linked TCR variants. TCRdb redid the processing of the public reads, applying fastp at Q25 and MiXCR, and retained in-frame beta chains. Entries that share a CDR3 protein sequence are merged under the most common genes and DNA. The V and J calls were not made by the authors but by TCRdb's processing. For this sample the table gives hundreds of thousands of distinct CDR3 sequences, of which 25% to 30% were detected only once. The ten largest clones take up 0.75% to 0.9% of the sample.

The sample consisted of blood, either unsorted or a sorted T cell fraction (not recorded which). The sequence links TRBV5-1 to TRBJ2-7; 10 nucleotides in the junction match TRBD1. The receptor comes from a male donor with ankylosing spondylitis. The nucleotide sequence reads TGCGCCAGCAGCTCGGACAGGGGGGCCTACGAGCAGTACTTC. Translated, this gives CASSSDRGAYEQYF.